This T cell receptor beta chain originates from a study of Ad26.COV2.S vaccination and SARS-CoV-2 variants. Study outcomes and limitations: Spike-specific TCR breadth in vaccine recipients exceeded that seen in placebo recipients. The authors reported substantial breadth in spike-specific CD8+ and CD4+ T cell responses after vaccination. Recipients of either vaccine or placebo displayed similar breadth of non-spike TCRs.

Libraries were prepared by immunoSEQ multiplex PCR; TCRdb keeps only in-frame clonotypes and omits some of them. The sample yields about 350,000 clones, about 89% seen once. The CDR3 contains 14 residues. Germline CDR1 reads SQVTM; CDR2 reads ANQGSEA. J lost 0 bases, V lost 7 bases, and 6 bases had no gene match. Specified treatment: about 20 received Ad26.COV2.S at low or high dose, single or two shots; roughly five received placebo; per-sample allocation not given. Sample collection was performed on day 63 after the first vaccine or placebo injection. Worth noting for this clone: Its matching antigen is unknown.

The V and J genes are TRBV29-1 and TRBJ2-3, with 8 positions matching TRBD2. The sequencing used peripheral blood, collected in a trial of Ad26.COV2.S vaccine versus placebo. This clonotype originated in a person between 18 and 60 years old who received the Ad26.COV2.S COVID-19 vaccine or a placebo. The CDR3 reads CSAGSGGSTDTQYF. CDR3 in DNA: TGCAGCGCCGGAAGCGGGGGAAGCACAGATACGCAGTATTTT.